This TCR beta chain was identified during a study of beta chain features in type 1 diabetes. Study-wide results and limits: VDJ junctions sequenced from type 1 diabetes patients showed fewer insertions and more deletions.

CDR1 and CDR2 (germline): SGHRS, YFSETQ. Trimming shortened V by 4 bases and J by 1 base, and 13 bases separated the two germline ends. The CDR3 runs 15 residues. CD45RO/CCR7/CD25/CD127/CD95/CD27 staining was used to isolate CD4+ naive, central memory, regulatory and stem cell-like memory cells by sorting. The whole isolated RNA underwent reverse transcription, so sequencing captured expressed TCRB transcripts. Sequenced by immunoSEQ multiplex PCR; TCRdb stores in-frame clones only, minus some. In the table there are 150,000 to 180,000 clones, around 10% of which are singletons. As for this clone: The antigen is unknown.

This sequence originates from a man between 18 and 29 years old in good health. The chain joins TRBV5-1 to TRBJ2-3; possibly TRBD2 for D (5 bases). The specimen sequenced was central memory CD4+ T cells from blood. CDR3 DNA sequence: TGCGCCAGCAGCCAATCCGGGGTCGGCACAGATACGCAGTATTTT. Translated, it gives CASSQSGVGTDTQYF. Full variable domain (missing parts from reference TRBV5-1 and TRBJ2-3): KAGVTQTPRYLIKTRGQQVTLSCSPISGHRSVSWYQQTPGQGLQFLFEYFSETQRNKGNFPGRFSGRQFSNSRSEMNVSTLELGDSALYLCASSQSGVGTDTQYFGPGTRLTVL.